These T cell receptor beta chains were read from a single sample in a study of blood T cell repertoires in COVID-19. Only in-frame clones appear in the TCRdb table, and some are missing; sequencing was by immunoSEQ multiplex PCR. Here the sample spans a few hundred thousand clones, more than 70% being singletons. The material sequenced was peripheral blood. The receptors were gathered from a woman in her fifties or sixties with acute or convalescent COVID-19. The CDR3 runs from the conserved cysteine through the conserved F or W. D genes are given only for firm matches. The size field is filled for only some rows; it gives once, few, many or a size class.

. | TRBJ2-3 | . | TRBV11-2 | TGTGCCAGCAGCCCGAGCGGGTTTACAGATACGCAGTATTTT | CASSPSGFTDTQYF
. | TRBJ1-5 | . | TRBV19 | TGTGCCAGTAGTATAATCCGGGAGGGGAATCAGCCCCAGCATTTT | CASSIIREGNQPQHF
TRBD1 | TRBJ1-2 | few | TRBV28 | TGTGCCAGCAGTTGGACAGGGGAGGGTTATGGCTACACCTTC | CASSWTGEGYGYTF
TRBD1 | TRBJ1-1 | . | TRBV18 | TGTGCCAGCTCACCACCATCCGGGACAGGGGGCGGTGAAGCTTTCTTT | CASSPPSGTGGGEAFF
. | TRBJ1-2 | . | TRBV6-2/TRBV6-3 | TGTGCCAGCAGTTACGCTAAGACAGCACGGGGGTATGGCTACACCTTC | CASSYAKTARGYGYTF
. | TRBJ2-3 | . | TRBV5-5 | TGTGCCAGCAGTCTGGAGGCTTCAGATACGCAGTATTTT | CASSLEASDTQYF
. | TRBJ1-5 | . | TRBV2 | TGTGCCAGCAGTCCGGCAGGGAATAGCAATCAGCCCCAGCATTTT | CASSPAGNSNQPQHF
TRBD2 | TRBJ2-5 | . | TRBV7-9 | TGTGCCAGCAGCTTAGCGTTGGCGGGAGGGTCAGAGACCCAGTACTTC | CASSLALAGGSETQYF
TRBD2 | TRBJ2-1 | few | TRBV4-3 | TGCGCCAGCAGCCGGACTAGCGGGAGGGCCTCTGAGCAGTTCTTC | CASSRTSGRASEQFF
. | TRBJ1-1 | . | TRBV2 | TGTGCCAGCAGTGAGGGAGGAGTGGGGAATACTGAAGCTTTCTTT | CASSEGGVGNTEAFF
TRBD2 | TRBJ2-5 | . | TRBV27 | TGTGCCAGCAGTTTCTCTAGCGGGACGTACCAAGAGACCCAGTACTTC | CASSFSSGTYQETQYF
TRBD2 | TRBJ2-2 | . | TRBV30 | TGTGCCTGGACTGTTCCAGCGGGAGGACTCACCGGGGAGCTGTTTTTT | CAWTVPAGGLTGELFF
TRBD2 | TRBJ2-1 | once | TRBV15 | TGTGCCACCAGCAGTTCCCTTAGCGGGGCCTACAATGAGCAGTTCTTC | CATSSSLSGAYNEQFF
TRBD2 | TRBJ2-3 | . | TRBV7-3 | TGTGCCAGCAGCTTAACTAGGCTAGCGGGAGCCGATACGCAGTATTTT | CASSLTRLAGADTQYF
. | TRBJ1-4 | . | TRBV9 | TGTGCCCCTAATGGGCAGGGTCTCGAAAAACTGTTTTTT | CAPNGQGLEKLFF
. | TRBJ1-5 | . | TRBV2 | TGTGCCAGCAGTGACCCTTTGGGGGGGGGCAATCAGCCCCAGCATTTT | CASSDPLGGGNQPQHF
. | TRBJ2-7 | . | TRBV28 | TGTGCCAGCACCTTCCTTGGGGGGTCCTACGAGCAGTACTTC | CASTFLGGSYEQYF
TRBD1 | TRBJ2-1 | . | TRBV18 | TGTGCCAGCTCACCGTTCCGGGACAGGGGTTACAATGAGCAGTTCTTC | CASSPFRDRGYNEQFF
. | TRBJ2-7 | . | TRBV3-1/TRBV3-2 | TGTGCCAGCAGCCAATCACTATCACACGAGCAGTACTTC | CASSQSLSHEQYF
. | TRBJ1-2 | . | TRBV27 | TGTGCCAGCAGCAAACAGGGATCTGTTAACTATGGCTACACCTTC | CASSKQGSVNYGYTF